These 24 T cell receptor beta chains came from one sample sequenced in a study of blood T cell repertoires in COVID-19. Some clones are missing from TCRdb's copy, which holds only in-frame ones; the method was immunoSEQ multiplex PCR. The sample has roughly 150,000 clones; approximately 81% are singletons. Sequenced material: PBMCs or T cells enriched from blood (not recorded which). All receptors come from a woman between 45 and 60 years old who had recovered from COVID-19.

The J gene is TRBJ1-5, the V gene TRBV28; D is unclear. Germline loops: CDR1 MDHEN, CDR2 SYDVKM. V was shortened by 2 bases and J by 0 bases, with 8 bases between the two germline ends. The CDR3 has 15 amino acids. CDR3: CASSLMAGSNQPQHF. As DNA, the CDR3 is TGTGCCAGCAGTTTAATGGCAGGTAGCAATCAGCCCCAGCATTTT. Full variable domain (outside the CDR3, taken from reference TRBV28 and TRBJ1-5): DVKVTQSSRYLVKRTGEKVFLECVQDMDHENMFWYRQDPGLGLRLIYFSYDVKMKEKGDIPEGYSVSREKKERFSLILESASTNQTSMYLCASSLMAGSNQPQHFGDGTRLSIL.

CDR3: CASGKRNQGASGANVLTF. CDR3 coding DNA: TGTGCCAGCGGAAAGAGGAACCAGGGGGCGTCCGGGGCCAACGTCCTGACTTTC. The rearrangement uses TRBV2 and TRBJ2-6; 8 nucleotides line up with TRBD1. CDR3 size: 18 residues. J gave up 4 bases and V 8 bases, and 16 bases lay outside the gene matches. Germline V CDR1 and CDR2: SNHLY, FYNNEI.

This chain uses TRBV11-2 with TRBJ2-1; 7 bases agree with TRBD2. CDR3 length: 13 residues. Germline-derived CDR1 and CDR2 are SGHAT and FQNNGV. V dropped 5 bases and J dropped 6; count of bases not matched to a gene: 4. DNA of the CDR3: TGTGCCAGCAGCCGCGGGAGCTTCAATGAGCAGTTCTTC. Protein product: CASSRGSFNEQFF. Variable domain in full (rest from reference TRBV11-2 and TRBJ2-1): EAGVAQSPRYKIIEKRQSVAFWCNPISGHATLYWYQQILGQGPKLLIQFQNNGVVDDSQLPKDRFSAERLKGVDSTLKIQPAKLEDSAVYLCASSRGSFNEQFFGPGTRLTVL.

This chain joins TRBV25-1 and TRBJ2-7, with 8 bases matching TRBD1. Germline loops: CDR1 MGHDK, CDR2 SYGVNS. The CDR3 covers 14 residues. After removal of 5 bases from V and 5 bases from J, the junction contained 8 bases not matched to a gene. For the CDR3, the DNA is TGTGCCAGCAGTCTGCGGACAGGGCGGAACGAGCAGTACTTC. As protein: CASSLRTGRNEQYF.

This clone was detected ten times or more. This sequence joins TRBV6-5 and TRBJ2-5, with 10 bases that match TRBD1. V lost 0 bases, J lost 2 bases, and 3 bases stayed unmatched. Germline CDR1 is MNHEY and CDR2 is SVGAGI. The CDR3 has 16 residues. CDR3 sequence reads: CASSYSGTGVQETQYF. The CDR3 nucleotides are TGTGCCAGCAGTTACTCAGGGACAGGGGTACAAGAGACCCAGTACTTC.

The chain carries TRBV9 and TRBJ2-7, with 12 bases matching TRBD1. CDR3 length: 17 residues. V gave up 4 bases and J gave up 6 bases; unmatched junction bases: 14. CDR1 is SGDLS, CDR2 YYNGEE, per germline. Here the CDR3 DNA reads TGTGCCAGCAGCCCAGCTCCCGGGACAGGGGGCGTAGGCGAGCAGTACTTC. Residues: CASSPAPGTGGVGEQYF.

The V gene is TRBV4-2, the J gene TRBJ1-6, with 9 bases fitting TRBD1. There are 17 residues in the CDR3. Germline assignment: CDR1 LGHNA and CDR2 YNFKEQ. V gave up 1 base and J gave up 6 bases; unmatched junction bases: 7. Here the CDR3 reads CASSQGPGQGGNSPLHF. The CDR3 DNA reads as TGTGCCAGCAGCCAAGGACCGGGACAGGGAGGTAATTCACCCCTCCACTTT.

This clone was picked up a small number of times. The CDR3 loop is CASSGQRLAGKVEQYF. The CDR3, as DNA: TGTGCCAGCAGCGGGCAGCGACTAGCGGGAAAAGTCGAGCAGTACTTC. V and J are TRBV9 and TRBJ2-7; TRBD2 matches 11 bases. Losses at the gene ends were 3 bases for V and 6 bases for J; bases not matched to a gene: 11. CDR3 length: 16 amino acids. CDR1 and CDR2 from the germline V gene are SGDLS and YYNGEE. The whole variable domain, remainder taken from reference TRBV9 and TRBJ2-7, is DSGVTQTPKHLITATGQRVTLRCSPRSGDLSVYWYQQSLDQGLQFLIQYYNGEERAKGNILERFSAQQFPDLHSELNLSSLELGDSALYFCASSGQRLAGKVEQYFGPGTRLTVT.

The chain combines TRBV28 with TRBJ1-5; tentative D call: TRBD1 (6 bases). CDR3 length equals 13 residues. Per the germline V gene, CDR1 is MDHEN and CDR2 is SYDVKM. V gave up 4 bases and J gave up 7 bases, with 11 bases separating them. The DNA of the CDR3 is TGTGCCAGCAGTTCCAGAACAGGGCAGCCCCAGCATTTT. This gives the protein CASSSRTGQPQHF.

V gene TRBV4-2 combines with J gene TRBJ2-5; TRBD2 matches at 7 bases. V gave up 0 bases and J gave up 1 base; unmatched junction bases: 5. Germline CDR1 and CDR2: LGHNA and YNFKEQ. The CDR3 has 16 amino acids. In DNA, the CDR3 is TGTGCCAGCAGCCAAGATCTGAGGGAGGGCCAAGAGACCCAGTACTTC. Its translation is CASSQDLREGQETQYF.

A note on this clone: The same CDR3 can be traced to other DNA sequences in this sample. This chain joins TRBV25-1 and TRBJ2-7; no clear D gene. The ends were cut back, 4 bases at V and 4 bases at J, with 5 bases in the middle. Germline CDR1 and CDR2: MGHDK and SYGVNS. The CDR3 totals 11 residues. This CDR3 is CASSVLYEQYF. The CDR3 region has the DNA TGTGCCAGCAGTGTCCTATACGAGCAGTACTTC.

The chain recombines TRBV19 with TRBJ1-1; D call uncertain. Germline CDR1 LNHDA, CDR2 SQIVND (reference sequence). V lost 6 bases to trimming and J lost 5 bases, with 13 bases between them. The CDR3 covers 13 residues. The CDR3 region has the DNA TGTGCCAGTAGCTTGTGGAGTTCTACTGAAGCTTTCTTT. It codes for CASSLWSSTEAFF.

The count of this clone is one. The gene calls are TRBV27 and TRBJ1-1; D is possibly TRBD1 (5 bases). This CDR3 comprises 15 residues. Trimming pared 1 base from V and 1 base from J, leaving 10 bases between. Germline-derived CDR1 and CDR2 are MNHEY and SMNVEV (reference sequence). The CDR3 reads CASSLFGQGNTEAFF. CDR3 DNA sequence: TGTGCCAGCAGTTTATTTGGCCAGGGGAACACTGAAGCTTTCTTT.

Only one count was recorded for this clone. V gene TRBV18 combines with J gene TRBJ2-4; D is possibly TRBD2 (6 bases). CDR1 is KGHSH, CDR2 LQKENI, per germline. This CDR3 has 13 residues. Trimming left V 2 bases short and J 8 bases short, with 10 bases between. This CDR3 is CASSPSRRDIQYF. As DNA, the CDR3 is TGTGCCAGCTCACCATCTAGGAGGGACATTCAGTACTTC.

The genes are TRBV10-3 and TRBJ1-2, with D perhaps matching TRBD1 (6 bases). The V end was cut by 6 bases, the J end by 4 bases, with 9 bases between. Germline loops: CDR1 ENHRY, CDR2 SYGVKD. This CDR3 is 12 amino acids long. The CDR3: CAIRRDTYGYTF. The CDR3 coding sequence is TGTGCCATCAGGAGGGACACCTATGGCTACACCTTC.

A single count supports this clone. This sequence joins TRBV18 and TRBJ2-5; TRBD2 matches at 9 bases. The junction had 11 bases not matched to a gene; V was cut back by 5 bases and J by 4 bases. CDR1 is KGHSH, CDR2 LQKENI, per germline. The CDR3 loop spans 16 amino acids. CDR3 DNA sequence: TGTGCCAGCTCATCAGATAGCGGGGGCCGGGGAGAGACCCAGTACTTC. It specifies CASSSDSGGRGETQYF.

The rearrangement joins TRBV3-1 (or the pseudogene TRBV3-2) to TRBJ2-1, with a possible D match to TRBD2 (6 bases). CDR1 and CDR2 from the germline V gene are LGHDT and YNNKEL (reference sequence). CDR3 length: 15 amino acids. V lost 1 base and J 6 bases, leaving 13 bases between the germline ends. The DNA for the CDR3 is TGTGCCAGCAGCCAAGGGACCGGGGGACGCAATGAGCAGTTCTTC. This encodes CASSQGTGGRNEQFF.

This clone was recorded a few times. The chain combines TRBV6-2 or TRBV6-3 with TRBJ2-1, with D possibly TRBD2 on 6 matching bases. The CDR3 consists of 15 residues. V was trimmed by 7 bases and J by 5 bases, leaving 18 bases between them. Germline CDR1 MNHEY, CDR2 SVGEGT. DNA of the CDR3: TGTGCCAGCACCCCTGGGCTAGCTAGCGACAATGAGCAGTTCTTC. Translated, it gives CASTPGLASDNEQFF.

This clone has only one observation. J is TRBJ2-7 and V is TRBV11-2; 9 bases are shared with TRBD1. V was clipped by 8 bases and J by 0 bases; unmatched bases: 5. CDR1 and CDR2 from the germline V gene are SGHAT and FQNNGV. CDR3 length: 14 amino acids. The CDR3 nucleotides are TGTGCCAGCTCACGACAGGGGGTCTCCTACGAGCAGTACTTC. It translates to CASSRQGVSYEQYF.

The V and J genes are TRBV21-1 and TRBJ1-1; TRBD1, the D gene given by the table, was not confirmed from the DNA. TRBV21-1 counts as a pseudogene. This CDR3 spans 15 amino acids. CDR3 residues: CASSKGEGGASEAFF. The CDR3 nucleotides are TGTGCCAGCAGCAAAGGCGAAGGGGGCGCGTCTGAAGCTTTCTTT.

The J gene is TRBJ1-3, the V gene TRBV12-5; D is unresolved. Germline V gene lookup returns CDR1 LGHNT and CDR2 FRNRAP. V was trimmed by 3 bases and J by 0 bases, leaving 6 bases between them. The CDR3 totals 14 residues. Here the CDR3 DNA reads TGTGCTAGTGGTTTATCCTTCTCTGGAAACACCATATATTTT. Protein product: CASGLSFSGNTIYF.

This clone appeared once. This chain connects TRBV2 to TRBJ2-3; the D gene is possibly TRBD2 (6 bases). The V and J ends lost 3 bases and 1 base respectively, with 17 bases between them. The germline V gene has CDR1 SNHLY and CDR2 FYNNEI. The CDR3 spans 17 residues. CDR3 in amino acids: CASSERSLASGTDTQYF. The CDR3, as DNA: TGTGCCAGCAGTGAGCGGTCGCTCGCTAGCGGCACAGATACGCAGTATTTT.

The gene calls are TRBV4-3 and TRBJ1-6; a weak D match, TRBD1 (6 bases). The CDR3 extends over 15 amino acids. V lost 4 bases and J lost 8, with 15 bases in between. Germline CDR1 and CDR2: LGHNA and YSLEER. The CDR3 loop is CASSPRPRGDSPLHF. In DNA form, the CDR3 reads TGCGCCAGCAGCCCGCGCCCCAGGGGCGATTCACCCCTCCACTTT.

The V and J genes are TRBV18 and TRBJ2-7, with 10 bases lining up with TRBD2. The V gene end was trimmed by 6 bases and the J gene end by 3 bases; junction bases not matched to a gene: 17. The CDR3 contains 18 residues. Germline assignment: CDR1 KGHSH and CDR2 LQKENI. For the CDR3, the DNA is TGTGCCAGCTCCCAGTCTCGTGGCCTAGCGGGGGCCCTCTACGAGCAGTACTTC. Protein sequence: CASSQSRGLAGALYEQYF.